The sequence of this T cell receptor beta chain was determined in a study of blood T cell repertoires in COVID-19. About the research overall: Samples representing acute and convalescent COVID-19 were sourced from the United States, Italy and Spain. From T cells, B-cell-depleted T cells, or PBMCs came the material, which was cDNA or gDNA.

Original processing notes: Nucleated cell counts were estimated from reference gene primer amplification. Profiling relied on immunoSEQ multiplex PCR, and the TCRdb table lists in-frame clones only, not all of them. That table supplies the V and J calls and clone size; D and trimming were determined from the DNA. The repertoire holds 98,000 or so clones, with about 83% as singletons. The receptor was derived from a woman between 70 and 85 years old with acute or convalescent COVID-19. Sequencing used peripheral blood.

This CDR3 reads CASSQHSCWVNSPLHF. In DNA, the CDR3 is TGCGCCAGCAGTCAGCACAGTTGTTGGGTTAATTCACCCCTCCACTTT. This chain links TRBV23-1 with TRBJ1-6; no reliable D call. TRBV23-1 is an ORF for which the function is uncertain. The ends were cut back, 3 bases at V and 6 bases at J, with 15 bases in the middle. CDR3 length equals 16 residues.